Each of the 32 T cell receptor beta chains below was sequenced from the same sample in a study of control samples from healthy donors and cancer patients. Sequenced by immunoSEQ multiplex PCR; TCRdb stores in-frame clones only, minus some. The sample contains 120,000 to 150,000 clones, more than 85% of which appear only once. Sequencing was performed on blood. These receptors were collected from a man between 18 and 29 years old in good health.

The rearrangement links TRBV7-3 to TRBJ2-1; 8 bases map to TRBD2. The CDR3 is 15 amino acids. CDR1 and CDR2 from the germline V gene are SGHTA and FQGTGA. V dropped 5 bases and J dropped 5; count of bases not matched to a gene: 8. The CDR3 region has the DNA TGTGCCAGCAGCCCCTCCATAGCGGGGAACAATGAGCAGTTCTTC. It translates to CASSPSIAGNNEQFF. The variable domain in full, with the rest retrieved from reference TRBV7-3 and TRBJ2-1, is GAGVSQTPSNKVTEKGKYVELRCDPISGHTALYWYRQSLGQGPEFLIYFQGTGAADDSGLPNDRFFAVRPEGSVSTLKIQRTERGDSAVYLCASSPSIAGNNEQFFGPGTRLTVL.

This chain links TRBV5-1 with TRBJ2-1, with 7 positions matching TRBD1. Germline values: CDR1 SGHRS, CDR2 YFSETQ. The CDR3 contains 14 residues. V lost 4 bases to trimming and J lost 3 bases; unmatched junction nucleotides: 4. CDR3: CASSGGQNYNEQFF. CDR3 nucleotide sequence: TGCGCCAGCAGCGGGGGACAGAACTACAATGAGCAGTTCTTC.

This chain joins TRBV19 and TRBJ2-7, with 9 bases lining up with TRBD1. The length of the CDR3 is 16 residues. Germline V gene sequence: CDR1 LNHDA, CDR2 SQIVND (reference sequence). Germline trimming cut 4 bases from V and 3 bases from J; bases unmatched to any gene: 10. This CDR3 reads CASSTRTGDKIYEQYF. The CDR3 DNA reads TGTGCCAGTAGTACCAGGACAGGGGATAAAATCTACGAGCAGTACTTC.

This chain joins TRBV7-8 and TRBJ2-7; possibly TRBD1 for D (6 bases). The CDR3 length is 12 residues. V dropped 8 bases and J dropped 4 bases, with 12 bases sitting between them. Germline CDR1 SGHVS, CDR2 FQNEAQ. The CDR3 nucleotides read TGTGCCAGCTCGAGGGGGTTTTACGAGCAGTACTTC. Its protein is CASSRGFYEQYF. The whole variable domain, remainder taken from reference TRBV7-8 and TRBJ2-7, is GAGVSQSPRYKVAKRGQDVALRCDPISGHVSLFWYQQALGQGPEFLTYFQNEAQLDKSGLPSDRFFAERPEGSVSTLKIQRTQQEDSAVYLCASSRGFYEQYFGPGTRLTVT.

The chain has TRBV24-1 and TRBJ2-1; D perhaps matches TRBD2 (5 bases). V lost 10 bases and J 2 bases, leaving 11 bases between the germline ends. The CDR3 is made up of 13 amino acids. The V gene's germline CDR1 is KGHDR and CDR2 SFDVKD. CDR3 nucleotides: TGTGCCACGAGCGAGACTACCTACAATGAGCAGTTCTTC. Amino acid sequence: CATSETTYNEQFF.

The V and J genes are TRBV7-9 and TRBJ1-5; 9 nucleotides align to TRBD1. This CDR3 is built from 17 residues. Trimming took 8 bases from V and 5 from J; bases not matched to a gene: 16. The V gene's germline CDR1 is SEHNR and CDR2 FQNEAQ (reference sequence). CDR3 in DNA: TGTGCCAGCGGGTGGGGGACAGGGAAACCGGCGGATCAGCCCCAGCATTTT. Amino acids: CASGWGTGKPADQPQHF.

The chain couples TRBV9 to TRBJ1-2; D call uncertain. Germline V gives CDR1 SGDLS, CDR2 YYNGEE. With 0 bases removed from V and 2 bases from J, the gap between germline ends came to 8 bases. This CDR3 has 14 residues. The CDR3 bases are TGTGCCAGCAGCGTAGGGGAGGTAAACTATGGCTACACCTTC. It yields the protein CASSVGEVNYGYTF.

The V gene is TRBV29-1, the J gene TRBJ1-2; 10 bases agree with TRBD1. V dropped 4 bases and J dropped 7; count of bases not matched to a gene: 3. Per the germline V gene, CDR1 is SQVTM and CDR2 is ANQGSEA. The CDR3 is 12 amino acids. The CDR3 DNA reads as TGCAGCGTTGGACAGGGGGCATTTGGCTACACCTTC. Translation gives CSVGQGAFGYTF.

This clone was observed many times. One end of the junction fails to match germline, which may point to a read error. CDR3: CASSAGRQGVNEQFF. The CDR3 nucleotides are TGTGCTAGCAGCGCCGGGAGACAGGGAGTAAATGAGCAGTTCTTC. The chain uses TRBV7-7 and TRBJ2-1; D is perhaps TRBD1 (7 bases). This CDR3 spans 15 amino acids. Germline CDR1 reads SSHAT; CDR2 reads FNYEAQ (reference sequence).

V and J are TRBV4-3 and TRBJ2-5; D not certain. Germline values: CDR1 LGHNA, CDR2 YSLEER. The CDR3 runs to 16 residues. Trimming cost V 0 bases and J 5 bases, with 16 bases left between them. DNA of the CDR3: TGCGCCAGCAGCCAAGATCACCCTAGTGGTGGGGAGACCCAGTACTTC. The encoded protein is CASSQDHPSGGETQYF.

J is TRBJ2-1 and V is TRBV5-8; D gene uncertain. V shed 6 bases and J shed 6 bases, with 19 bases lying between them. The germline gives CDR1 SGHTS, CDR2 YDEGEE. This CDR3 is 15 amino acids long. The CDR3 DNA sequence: TGTGCCAGCACTTTACGGCAGTTTGGTTCCAATGAGCAGTTCTTC. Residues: CASTLRQFGSNEQFF.

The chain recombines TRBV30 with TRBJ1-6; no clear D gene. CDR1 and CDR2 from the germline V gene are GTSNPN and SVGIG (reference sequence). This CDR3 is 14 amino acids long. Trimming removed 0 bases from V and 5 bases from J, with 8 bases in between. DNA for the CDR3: TGTGCCTGGAGTGTACGGGGTCATAATTCACCCCTCCACTTT. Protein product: CAWSVRGHNSPLHF.

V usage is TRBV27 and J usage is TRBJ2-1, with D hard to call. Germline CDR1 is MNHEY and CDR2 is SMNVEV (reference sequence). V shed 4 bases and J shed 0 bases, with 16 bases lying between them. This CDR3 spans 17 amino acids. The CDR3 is CASSYVSGEISYNEQFF. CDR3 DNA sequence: TGTGCCAGCAGTTATGTGTCAGGCGAGATCTCCTACAATGAGCAGTTCTTC.

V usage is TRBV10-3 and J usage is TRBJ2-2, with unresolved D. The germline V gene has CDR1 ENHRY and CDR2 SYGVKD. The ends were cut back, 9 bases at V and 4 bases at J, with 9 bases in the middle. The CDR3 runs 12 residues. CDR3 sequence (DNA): TGTGCCATAAGAGACCTCACCGGGGAGCTGTTTTTT. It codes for CAIRDLTGELFF.

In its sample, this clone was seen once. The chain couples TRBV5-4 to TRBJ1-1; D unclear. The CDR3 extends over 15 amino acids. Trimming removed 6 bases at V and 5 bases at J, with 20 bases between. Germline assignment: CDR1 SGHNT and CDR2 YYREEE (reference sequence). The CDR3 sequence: CASIRKRSGYTEAFF. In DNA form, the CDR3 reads TGTGCCAGCATCCGCAAGAGGTCGGGGTATACTGAAGCTTTCTTT.

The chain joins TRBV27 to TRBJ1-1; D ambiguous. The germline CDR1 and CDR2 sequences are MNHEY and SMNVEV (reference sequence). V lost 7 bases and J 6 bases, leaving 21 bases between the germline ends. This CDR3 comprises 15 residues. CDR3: CASIVGSPGNSEAFF. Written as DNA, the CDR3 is TGTGCCAGCATTGTAGGATCCCCGGGGAATTCTGAAGCTTTCTTT.

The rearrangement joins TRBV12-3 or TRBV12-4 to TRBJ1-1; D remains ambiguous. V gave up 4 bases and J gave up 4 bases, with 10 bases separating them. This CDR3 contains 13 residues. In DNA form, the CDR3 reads TGTGCCAGCAGTTACCGCATCGGCACTGAAGCTTTCTTT. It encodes CASSYRIGTEAFF.

CDR3: CASSSARIQGNSPLHF. In DNA form, the CDR3 reads TGTGCCAGCAGCTCAGCTAGGATACAGGGTAATTCACCCCTCCACTTT. The rearrangement links TRBV7-9 to TRBJ1-6; D possibly corresponds to TRBD1 (6 bases). CDR1 and CDR2 from the germline V gene are SEHNR and FQNEAQ (reference sequence). The V end was cut by 4 bases, the J end by 6 bases, with 16 bases between. The CDR3 is 16 amino acids.

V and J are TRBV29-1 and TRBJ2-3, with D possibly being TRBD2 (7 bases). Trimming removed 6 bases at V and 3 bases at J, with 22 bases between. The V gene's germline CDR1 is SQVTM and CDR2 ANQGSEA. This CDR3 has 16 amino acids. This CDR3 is CSVILPGGRETDTQYF. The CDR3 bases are TGCAGCGTGATTCTCCCCGGGGGGCGGGAGACAGATACGCAGTATTTT.

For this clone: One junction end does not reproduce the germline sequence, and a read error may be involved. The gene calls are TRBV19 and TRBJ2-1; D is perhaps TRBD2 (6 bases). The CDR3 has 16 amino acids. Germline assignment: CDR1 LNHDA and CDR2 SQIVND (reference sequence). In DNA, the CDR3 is TGTGTCAGTACCCTAGGGCCCCTAGCGTCTTACAATGAGCAGTTCTTC. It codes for CVSTLGPLASYNEQFF.

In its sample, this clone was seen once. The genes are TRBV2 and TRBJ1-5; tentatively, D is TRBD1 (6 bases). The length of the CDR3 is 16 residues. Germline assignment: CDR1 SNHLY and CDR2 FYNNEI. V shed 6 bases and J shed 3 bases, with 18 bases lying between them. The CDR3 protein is CASRAPGGLTNQPQHF. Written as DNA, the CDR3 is TGTGCCAGCAGAGCCCCTGGGGGGCTAACCAATCAGCCCCAGCATTTT.

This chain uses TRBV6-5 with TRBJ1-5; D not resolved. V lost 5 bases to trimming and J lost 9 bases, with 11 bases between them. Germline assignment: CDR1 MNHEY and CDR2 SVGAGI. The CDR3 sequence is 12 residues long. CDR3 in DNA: TGTGCCAGCAGTCCTGTGGGTTGGCCCCAGCATTTT. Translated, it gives CASSPVGWPQHF.

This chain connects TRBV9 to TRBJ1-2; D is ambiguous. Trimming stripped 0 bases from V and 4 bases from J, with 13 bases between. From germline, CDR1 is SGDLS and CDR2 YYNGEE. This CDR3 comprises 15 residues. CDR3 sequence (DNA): TGTGCCAGCAGCGTAGTAGGTGGCAGCTTCTATGGCTACACCTTC. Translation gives CASSVVGGSFYGYTF.

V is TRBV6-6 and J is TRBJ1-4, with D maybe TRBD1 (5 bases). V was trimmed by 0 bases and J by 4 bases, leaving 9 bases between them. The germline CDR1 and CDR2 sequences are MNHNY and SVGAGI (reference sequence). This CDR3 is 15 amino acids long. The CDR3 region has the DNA TGTGCCAGCAGTTACTCGGGGGGAGATAATGAAAAACTGTTTTTT. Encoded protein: CASSYSGGDNEKLFF.

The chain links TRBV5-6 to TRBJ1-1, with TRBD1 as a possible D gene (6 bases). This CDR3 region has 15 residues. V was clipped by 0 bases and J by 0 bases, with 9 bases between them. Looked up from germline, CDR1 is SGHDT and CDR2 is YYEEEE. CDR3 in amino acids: CASSLGQVLNTEAFF. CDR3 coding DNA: TGTGCCAGCAGCTTGGGACAGGTATTGAACACTGAAGCTTTCTTT.

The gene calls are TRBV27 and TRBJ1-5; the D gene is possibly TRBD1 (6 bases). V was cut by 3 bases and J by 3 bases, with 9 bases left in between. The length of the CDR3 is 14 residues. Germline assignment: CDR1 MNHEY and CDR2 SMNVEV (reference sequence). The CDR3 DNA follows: TGTGCCAGCAGTTTCAGGGGTCACAATCAGCCCCAGCATTTT. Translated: CASSFRGHNQPQHF.

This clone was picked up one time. The CDR3 reads CAWRQQGGQPQHF. The CDR3 DNA follows: TGTGCCTGGAGACAACAGGGAGGTCAGCCCCAGCATTTT. The V and J genes are TRBV30 and TRBJ1-5; the D gene is possibly TRBD1 (6 bases). CDR3 length: 13 residues. Trimming left V 3 bases short and J 6 bases short, with 12 bases between. CDR1 GTSNPN and CDR2 SVGIG come from the germline V gene (reference sequence).

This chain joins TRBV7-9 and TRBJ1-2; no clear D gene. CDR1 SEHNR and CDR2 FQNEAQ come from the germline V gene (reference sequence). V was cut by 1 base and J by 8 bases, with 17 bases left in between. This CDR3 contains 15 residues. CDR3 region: CASSLDVEQARGYTF. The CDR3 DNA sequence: TGTGCCAGCAGCTTAGATGTAGAGCAAGCACGGGGCTACACCTTC.

The CDR3 loop is CASSLERGAAFF. The CDR3 coding sequence is TGTGCCAGCAGTTTAGAGCGGGGGGCAGCTTTCTTT. The chain recombines TRBV12-3 or TRBV12-4 with TRBJ1-1, with D possibly TRBD1 on 6 matching bases. This CDR3 spans 12 amino acids. V lost 1 base and J 10 bases, leaving 10 bases between the germline ends.

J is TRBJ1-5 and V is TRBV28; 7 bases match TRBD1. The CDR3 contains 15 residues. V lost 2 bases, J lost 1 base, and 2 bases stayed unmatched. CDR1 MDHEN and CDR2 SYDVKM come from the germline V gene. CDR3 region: CASSLAGGSNQPQHF. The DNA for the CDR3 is TGTGCCAGCAGTTTAGCAGGGGGAAGCAATCAGCCCCAGCATTTT.

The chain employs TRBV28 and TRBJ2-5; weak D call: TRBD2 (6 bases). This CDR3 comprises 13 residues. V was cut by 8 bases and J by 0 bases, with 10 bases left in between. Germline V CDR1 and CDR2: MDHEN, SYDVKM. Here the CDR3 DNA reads TGTGCCAGCGGGAGGCAGAACCAAGAGACCCAGTACTTC. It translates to CASGRQNQETQYF.

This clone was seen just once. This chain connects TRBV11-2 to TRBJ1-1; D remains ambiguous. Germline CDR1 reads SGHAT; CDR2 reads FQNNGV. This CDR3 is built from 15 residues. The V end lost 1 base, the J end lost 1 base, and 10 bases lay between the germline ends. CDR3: CASSLGSGSNTEAFF. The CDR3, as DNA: TGTGCCAGCAGCTTAGGATCCGGTTCGAACACTGAAGCTTTCTTT.